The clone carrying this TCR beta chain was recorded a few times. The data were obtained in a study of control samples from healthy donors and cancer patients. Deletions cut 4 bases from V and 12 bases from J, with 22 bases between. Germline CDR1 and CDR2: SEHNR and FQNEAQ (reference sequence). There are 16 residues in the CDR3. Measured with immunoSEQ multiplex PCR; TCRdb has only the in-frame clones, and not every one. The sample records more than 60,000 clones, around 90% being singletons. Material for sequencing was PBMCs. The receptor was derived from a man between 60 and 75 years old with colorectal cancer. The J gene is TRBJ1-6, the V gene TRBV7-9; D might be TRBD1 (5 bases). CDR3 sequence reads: CASSYALGDGPRPLHF. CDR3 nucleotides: TGTGCCAGCAGCTACGCCTTGGGGGACGGGCCAAGACCCCTCCACTTT.